This T cell receptor (beta chain) was captured in a study of T cell repertoires and HLA-DP antigens. Regarding this clone: Its antigen remains unknown.

Deep-resolution sequencing targeted roughly 200,000 T cell genomes in pre-culture CD4+ samples. The data were produced by immunoSEQ multiplex PCR, yet TCRdb's version contains in-frame clones alone and is incomplete. This table holds fewer than 95,000 clones, around nine tenths found once. Study conclusions and caveats: A non-physiological HeLa system presented antigen to total CD4+ responders.

V shed 4 bases and J 6 bases; nucleotides not matched to a gene: 6. The CDR3 is made up of 14 amino acids. Germline V gene lookup returns CDR1 SGDLS and CDR2 YYNGEE. The sequenced sample was CD4+ T cells from PBMCs. This rearrangement joins TRBV9 to TRBJ2-2, with 7 bases fitting TRBD1. This clonotype was obtained from a man aged 50-59 years in good health and CMV-seronegative. DNA for the CDR3: TGTGCCAGCAGCACAACAGGGGCGGCCGGGGAGCTGTTTTTT. It translates to CASSTTGAAGELFF.